The next 8 T cell receptor beta chains were all read from a single sample in a study of shared clonotypes between healthy human individuals. The data were produced by immunoSEQ multiplex PCR, yet TCRdb's version contains in-frame clones alone and is incomplete. The sample carries some 650,000 clones, about 97% recorded once. The sequenced material came from naive CD4+ T cells sorted from blood. The sample's subset: CD45RA+ positively selected. The receptors stem from a woman in her 30s in good health.

CDR3 region: CASSSSTSGSSNEQFF. DNA of the CDR3: TGTGCCAGCAGCTCGTCGACTAGCGGGAGTTCAAATGAGCAGTTCTTC. The chain has TRBV7-9 and TRBJ2-1, with TRBD2 matching over 12 bases. The V segment lost 4 bases and the J segment 7 bases; nucleotides outside the gene matches: 8. CDR3 size: 16 residues. Germline CDR1 SEHNR, CDR2 FQNEAQ (reference sequence).

The chain links TRBV4-2 to TRBJ2-3, with D hard to call. Trimming took off 1 base at V and 0 bases at J, with 8 bases between the two ends. Germline V CDR1 and CDR2: LGHNA, YNFKEQ. The CDR3 consists of 15 residues. CDR3 sequence (DNA): TGTGCCAGCAGCCAAGCCAGGCCTAGCACAGATACGCAGTATTTT. Translating it yields CASSQARPSTDTQYF.

CDR3 nucleotide sequence: TGTGCCAGCAGCGTAGAGCTACAGGGGAGTTCACCCCTCCACTTT. It encodes CASSVELQGSSPLHF. The chain has TRBV9 and TRBJ1-6; 7 positions match TRBD1. V gave up 0 bases and J gave up 9 bases; unmatched junction bases: 6. In germline, CDR1 is SGDLS, CDR2 YYNGEE. The CDR3 is made up of 15 amino acids.

V is TRBV7-2 and J is TRBJ2-7; no clear D. This CDR3 is 14 amino acids long. Trimming pared 5 bases from V and 0 bases from J, leaving 11 bases between. The germline CDR1 and CDR2 sequences are SGHTA and FQGNSA. The CDR3 DNA is TGTGCCAGCAGCCATGGCCTCCCCTCCTACGAGCAGTACTTC. Its protein is CASSHGLPSYEQYF.

The V gene is TRBV7-8, the J gene TRBJ2-5, with TRBD1 identical over 7 bases. V dropped 5 bases and J dropped 4; count of bases not matched to a gene: 16. CDR3 length equals 17 residues. The germline CDR1 and CDR2 sequences are SGHVS and FQNEAQ. In DNA, the CDR3 is TGTGCCAGCAGCCATAGACAGGGTTCATTACTGGGAGAGACCCAGTACTTC. It translates to CASSHRQGSLLGETQYF.

The chain uses TRBV7-7 and TRBJ2-5; perhaps TRBD1 as D (6 bases). Trimming pared 5 bases from V and 3 bases from J, leaving 10 bases between. CDR3 length equals 13 residues. The germline V gene has CDR1 SSHAT and CDR2 FNYEAQ (reference sequence). This chain's CDR3 is CASSIGQKETQYF. CDR3 nucleotides: TGTGCCAGCAGCATCGGACAGAAAGAGACCCAGTACTTC.

This chain links TRBV10-2 with TRBJ2-3; D possibly uses TRBD1 or TRBD2 (5 bases each). This CDR3 has 15 residues. Germline V gene data show CDR1 as WSHSY and CDR2 as SAAADI. V was pared by 6 bases and J by 5 bases, with 18 bases between. The CDR3 here is CASSEGRKGKDTQYF. CDR3 DNA: TGCGCCAGCAGCGAGGGGCGGAAGGGGAAAGATACGCAGTATTTT.

The chain couples TRBV28 to TRBJ1-2; D is unresolved. The V end was cut by 6 bases, the J end by 8 bases, with 25 bases between. CDR1 is MDHEN and CDR2 is SYDVKM in the germline V gene. This CDR3 contains 16 residues. The CDR3 spells CASSQSTPTGERGYTF. The DNA for the CDR3 is TGTGCCAGCAGCCAAAGCACACCAACCGGGGAACGGGGCTACACCTTC.